This entry lists 25 T cell receptor beta chains sequenced from one sample in a study of spatial heterogeneity in lung cancer. MiXCR, applied by TCRdb to the 5' RACE reads, yields one record per CDR3 protein. The table records 30,000 to 35,000 distinct CDR3 sequences, over 9.5% of them present only once. Sample time point: blood at routine non-recurrence follow-up after resection. Sequencing was performed on PBMCs, taken at follow-up. These receptors came from a female donor with early-stage non-small cell lung cancer.

This clonotype was found many times. This sequence joins TRBV18 and TRBJ2-5, with a tentative D call TRBD2 (6 bases). Trimming cost V 5 bases and J 4 bases, with 14 bases left between them. This CDR3 is 14 amino acids long. Germline V gene sequence: CDR1 KGHSH, CDR2 LQKENI. This CDR3 reads CASSRDSPRETQYF. The CDR3 DNA sequence: TGTGCCAGCTCAAGGGACTCGCCGCGAGAGACCCAGTACTTC.

This clonotype came up many times. The chain employs TRBV6-5 and TRBJ2-7; D gene unclear. Trimming pared 5 bases from V and 3 bases from J, leaving 11 bases between. CDR3 length: 13 amino acids. Germline V gene sequence: CDR1 MNHEY, CDR2 SVGAGI. Written as DNA, the CDR3 is TGTGCCAGCAGTACCCGGTCCCTCTACGAGCAGTACTTC. This gives the protein CASSTRSLYEQYF.

In this sample, this clonotype turned up many times. The rearrangement joins TRBV7-2 to TRBJ2-1; D unclear. V was shortened by 5 bases and J by 6 bases, with 17 bases between the two germline ends. CDR1 and CDR2 from the germline V gene are SGHTA and FQGNSA. This CDR3 is 15 amino acids long. This CDR3 reads CASSATPTSLNEQFF. The CDR3, as DNA: TGTGCCAGCAGCGCCACCCCGACATCCCTCAATGAGCAGTTCTTC.

This clonotype has ten or more counts. The CDR3 spells CASSLTGGIHEQYF. The CDR3, as DNA: TGTGCCAGCAGTTTAACAGGCGGAATCCACGAGCAGTACTTC. J is TRBJ2-7 and V is TRBV28; tentatively, D is TRBD1 (5 bases). In germline, CDR1 is MDHEN, CDR2 SYDVKM. Trimming cost V 2 bases and J 5 bases, with 13 bases left between them. This CDR3 is built from 14 residues.

This clonotype was seen many times. The V and J genes are TRBV7-2 and TRBJ1-2, with D possibly being TRBD1 (5 bases). This CDR3 spans 13 amino acids. Trimming left V 2 bases short and J 5 bases short, with 9 bases between. Germline CDR1 reads SGHTA; CDR2 reads FQGNSA. CDR3 protein: CASSLPGPYGYTF. In DNA, the CDR3 is TGTGCCAGCAGCTTACCAGGGCCTTATGGCTACACCTTC.

This clonotype showed up many times. The chain is built from TRBV7-8 and TRBJ1-2; 8 nucleotides agree with TRBD1. The germline V gene encodes CDR1 SGHVS and CDR2 FQNEAQ. J was trimmed by 4 bases and V by 4 bases; bases with no gene match: 8. This CDR3 spans 15 amino acids. The CDR3 region has the DNA TGTGCCAGCAGCTCGCCGGACAGGGACGGCTATGGCTACACCTTC. Its protein is CASSSPDRDGYGYTF.

This clonotype was seen ten or more times. As DNA, the CDR3 is TGTGCCAGCAGCTTGCGCGCAACTAATGAAAAACTGTTTTTT. As protein: CASSLRATNEKLFF. The V call is TRBV5-5, the J call TRBJ1-4, with D hard to call. Germline V lookup: CDR1 SGHKS, CDR2 YYEKEE (reference sequence). V lost 1 base, J lost 0 bases, and 4 bases lay in between. The CDR3 runs to 14 residues.

The chain carries TRBV6-1 and TRBJ1-5; 9 nucleotides match TRBD1. V gave up 3 bases and J gave up 5 bases; unmatched junction bases: 8. This CDR3 has 16 residues. Germline V gives CDR1 MNHNS, CDR2 SASEGT. In DNA form, the CDR3 reads TGTGCCAGCAGTGACCTGGGACAGGGAGAGGATCAGCCCCAGCATTTT. Amino acid sequence: CASSDLGQGEDQPQHF.

This clonotype was detected a few times. The rearrangement uses TRBV28 and TRBJ2-7; D perhaps matches TRBD1 (6 bases). There are 15 residues in the CDR3. Germline V gene data show CDR1 as MDHEN and CDR2 as SYDVKM. The germline V and J ends were trimmed by 5 bases and 6 bases, with 20 bases remaining between them. CDR3 nucleotide sequence: TGTGCCAGCAGTATGACCCCTGGGACAAAAGGCGAGCAGTACTTC. This encodes CASSMTPGTKGEQYF.

This clonotype occurred many times. The chain couples TRBV6-1 to TRBJ2-5; no clear D gene. Germline V CDR1 and CDR2: MNHNS, SASEGT. Deletions cut 2 bases from V and 0 bases from J, with 7 bases between. The CDR3 covers 14 residues. In DNA, the CDR3 is TGTGCCAGCAGTGAACAACGGTACCAAGAGACCCAGTACTTC. This codes for CASSEQRYQETQYF.

In its sample, this clonotype was seen many times. This chain links TRBV6-5 with TRBJ1-6; TRBD1 aligns across 9 bases. CDR3 length equals 16 residues. V lost 2 bases to trimming and J lost 7 bases; unmatched junction nucleotides: 6. The germline CDR1 and CDR2 sequences are MNHEY and SVGAGI. The CDR3 loop is CASSYRDRVRNSPLHF. In DNA form, the CDR3 reads TGTGCCAGCAGTTACAGGGACAGGGTTCGGAATTCACCCCTCCACTTT.

The V call is TRBV7-8, the J call TRBJ2-1; D perhaps matches TRBD1 (5 bases). Germline V gene sequence: CDR1 SGHVS, CDR2 FQNEAQ. V was clipped by 5 bases and J by 6 bases, with 20 bases between them. The CDR3 sequence is 16 residues long. In DNA, the CDR3 is TGTGCCAGCAGCCACAGGCGCTCCACCGGACCCAATGAGCAGTTCTTC. Amino acid sequence: CASSHRRSTGPNEQFF.

V and J are TRBV7-9 and TRBJ2-5; the D is unclear. Trimming removed 6 bases from V and 0 bases from J, with 11 bases in between. The CDR3 consists of 14 residues. Germline values: CDR1 SEHNR, CDR2 FQNEAQ (reference sequence). CDR3 DNA sequence: TGTGCCAGCAGGTCGGGTGTTTACCAAGAGACCCAGTACTTC. Its translation: CASRSGVYQETQYF.

In this sample, this clonotype turned up a few times. This sequence joins TRBV28 and TRBJ1-1, with D perhaps TRBD1 (6 bases). The CDR3 is made up of 14 amino acids. V was shortened by 3 bases and J by 4 bases, with 12 bases between the two germline ends. Germline CDR1 and CDR2: MDHEN and SYDVKM. CDR3 amino acids: CASSLWGLGTEAFF. CDR3 bases: TGTGCCAGCAGTTTGTGGGGGCTGGGCACTGAAGCTTTCTTT. The whole variable domain, remainder taken from reference TRBV28 and TRBJ1-1, is DVKVTQSSRYLVKRTGEKVFLECVQDMDHENMFWYRQDPGLGLRLIYFSYDVKMKEKGDIPEGYSVSREKKERFSLILESASTNQTSMYLCASSLWGLGTEAFFGQGTRLTVV.

This clonotype was detected a few times. This chain uses TRBV7-9 with TRBJ1-6; D uncertain. Trimming pared 4 bases from V and 7 bases from J, leaving 20 bases between. The length of the CDR3 is 17 residues. Per the germline V gene, CDR1 is SEHNR and CDR2 is FQNEAQ (reference sequence). The CDR3 is CASSSIKDWGANSPLHF. The CDR3 region has the DNA TGTGCCAGCAGCTCCATAAAGGATTGGGGAGCGAATTCACCCCTCCACTTT.

This clonotype was detected only a few times. This chain connects TRBV7-6 to TRBJ2-5, with 14 nucleotides matching TRBD2. The CDR3 consists of 15 residues. Germline V lookup: CDR1 SGHVS, CDR2 FNYEAQ. The J segment lost 4 bases and the V segment lost 5 bases, leaving 3 bases of the junction unmatched. The CDR3 DNA reads as TGTGCCAGCAGCATGGGACTAGCGGGGGCAGAGACCCAGTACTTC. Amino acid sequence: CASSMGLAGAETQYF.

The chain links TRBV20-1 to TRBJ1-5, with unresolved D. Germline V CDR1 and CDR2: DFQATT, SNEGSKA (reference sequence). The CDR3 has 13 amino acids. V gave up 2 bases and J gave up 0 bases, with 5 bases separating them. CDR3 sequence (DNA): TGCAGTGCTAGACAAGATAGCAATCAGCCCCAGCATTTT. It is translated as CSARQDSNQPQHF.

This clonotype was seen a few times. The chain recombines TRBV7-8 with TRBJ2-3, with TRBD2 as a possible D gene (6 bases). The CDR3 has 15 residues. The ends were cut back, 5 bases at V and 6 bases at J, with 18 bases in the middle. The V gene's germline CDR1 is SGHVS and CDR2 FQNEAQ. CDR3 loop: CASSQIQARGDTQYF. CDR3 DNA sequence: TGTGCCAGCAGCCAAATCCAGGCCCGGGGGGATACGCAGTATTTT.

This clonotype was seen many times. This CDR3 is CAWSVYGDTQYF. The CDR3 bases are TGTGCCTGGAGTGTATACGGGGATACGCAGTATTTT. The V and J genes are TRBV30 and TRBJ2-3, with D hard to call. The CDR3 totals 12 residues. Trimming pared 0 bases from V and 6 bases from J, leaving 7 bases between. Per the germline V gene, CDR1 is GTSNPN and CDR2 is SVGIG (reference sequence).

This clonotype was detected ten times or more. This sequence joins TRBV19 and TRBJ1-1; D call uncertain. Per germline, CDR1 LNHDA and CDR2 SQIVND (reference sequence). V was pared by 5 bases and J by 3 bases, with 7 bases between. This CDR3 contains 12 residues. CDR3 sequence: CASSPGYTEAFF. CDR3 nucleotides: TGTGCCAGTAGTCCCGGGTACACTGAAGCTTTCTTT.

For the CDR3, the DNA is TGTGCCAGCAGCCTCAACAACGTTGGGGAGCTGTTTTTT. This codes for CASSLNNVGELFF. This sequence joins TRBV7-9 and TRBJ2-2; D not resolved. The CDR3 runs to 13 residues. The V end lost 5 bases, the J end lost 8 bases, and 12 bases lay between the germline ends. Germline lookup yields CDR1 SEHNR and CDR2 FQNEAQ (reference sequence).

This clonotype was seen many times. The chain recombines TRBV19 with TRBJ1-1; tentatively, D is TRBD1 (5 bases). Germline V CDR1 and CDR2: LNHDA, SQIVND (reference sequence). Trimming took off 7 bases at V and 4 bases at J, with 22 bases between the two ends. The CDR3 spans 16 residues. CDR3 loop: CASTDMRGALGTEAFF. The CDR3 coding sequence is TGTGCCAGTACTGACATGAGGGGAGCCTTGGGCACTGAAGCTTTCTTT.

This clonotype showed up many times. V and J are TRBV6-2 or TRBV6-3 and TRBJ2-3, with no clear D. Deletions cut 4 bases from V and 4 bases from J, with 3 bases between. Looked up from germline, CDR1 is MNHEY and CDR2 is SVGEGT. This CDR3 contains 11 residues. CDR3 region: CASSFADTQYF. CDR3 nucleotide sequence: TGTGCCAGCAGTTTCGCAGATACGCAGTATTTT.

In its sample, this clonotype was seen many times. The rearrangement uses TRBV6-5 and TRBJ2-5; D is perhaps TRBD2 (6 bases). The CDR3 spans 15 residues. From germline, CDR1 is MNHEY and CDR2 SVGAGI. Deletions cut 3 bases from V and 0 bases from J, with 11 bases between. CDR3 protein: CASSYGSGDQETQYF. In DNA form, the CDR3 reads TGTGCCAGCAGTTATGGTAGCGGTGACCAAGAGACCCAGTACTTC.

The genes are TRBV2 and TRBJ2-4, with no clear D. CDR3 length: 15 amino acids. Per germline, CDR1 SNHLY and CDR2 FYNNEI. The ends were cut back, 2 bases at V and 0 bases at J, with 8 bases in the middle. CDR3 bases: TGTGCCAGCAGTGAAAGGGCCCTAGCCAAAAACATTCAGTACTTC. Its protein product is CASSERALAKNIQYF.